Sequencing of this T cell receptor (beta chain) was carried out in a study of CD8 T cells in ankylosing spondylitis. Overall study results and limits: Relatively scarce in peripheral blood, disease-linked clones were CD8+. Clones linked to disease were reported to show significant enrichment in matched ankylosing spondylitis synovial fluid.

Of note for this clonotype: The antigen is not known.

Quantitative 5'-RACE was performed with molecular barcodes, and it yielded the TCR beta libraries. TCRdb ran MiXCR on the 5' RACE reads and lists one entry per CDR3 protein. The table shows around 320,000 distinct CDR3 sequences, with around 20% occurring only once. The V end lost 2 bases, the J end lost 14 bases, and 10 bases lay between the germline ends. The V gene's germline CDR1 is WSHSY and CDR2 SAAADI. This CDR3 contains 11 residues. Sequencing was done on a sample of blood, either unsorted or a sorted T cell fraction (not recorded which). This TCR derives from a female donor with ankylosing spondylitis or in good health (not recorded which). The chain couples TRBV10-2 to TRBJ2-4; D is unclear. The CDR3 nucleotides read TGCGCCAGCAGTGAGGGGGTCTGGGAGTACTTC. This sequence encodes CASSEGVWEYF.